A single sample gave rise to the 15 T cell receptor beta chains below, sequenced in a study of T cell changes during pregnancy in multiple sclerosis. The repertoire was sequenced with immunoSEQ multiplex PCR; TCRdb's copy has only in-frame clones and lacks some. Among about 60,000 clones listed, just over 90% were seen once. The sample was peripheral blood, taken after pregnancy. These TCRs come from a female donor with multiple sclerosis, enrolled in a pregnancy study.

A single count supports this clone. The CDR3 spells CASSQTSGRHNEQFF. The CDR3 nucleotides read TGTGCCAGCAGCCAAACTAGCGGGAGGCACAATGAGCAGTTCTTC. This sequence joins TRBV5-4 and TRBJ2-1; 12 bases are a match to TRBD2. CDR3 length: 15 amino acids. Germline lookup yields CDR1 SGHNT and CDR2 YYREEE (reference sequence). Germline trimming cut 4 bases from V and 5 bases from J; bases unmatched to any gene: 4.

This chain connects TRBV5-4 to TRBJ1-2; 8 bases agree with TRBD1. V shed 0 bases, J shed 3 bases, and the junction held 1 base outside the gene matches. Per the germline V gene, CDR1 is SGHNT and CDR2 is YYREEE (reference sequence). The CDR3 is 14 amino acids. The CDR3 here is CASSLEDRDYGYTF. DNA of the CDR3: TGTGCCAGCAGCTTGGAGGACAGGGACTATGGCTACACCTTC.

This clone has only one observation. The V and J genes are TRBV28 and TRBJ2-7, with 12 bases fitting TRBD1. The CDR3 loop spans 16 amino acids. Germline V gene data show CDR1 as MDHEN and CDR2 as SYDVKM. V shed 6 bases, J shed 3 bases, and the junction held 9 bases outside the gene matches. As DNA, the CDR3 is TGTGCCAGCAGCCGGGCAGGGACAGGGGGCAGCTACGAGCAGTACTTC. Protein: CASSRAGTGGSYEQYF.

The CDR3 coding sequence is TGTGCCAGCAGCTTAGTTGCAGGCAGCTACAATGAGCAGTTCTTC. Its translation is CASSLVAGSYNEQFF. V and J are TRBV7-6 and TRBJ2-1; D remains ambiguous. V lost 1 base, J lost 3 bases, and 10 bases lay in between. This CDR3 region has 15 residues. Germline V lookup: CDR1 SGHVS, CDR2 FNYEAQ.

This rearrangement joins TRBV19 to TRBJ2-7; tentative D call: TRBD1 (5 bases). Germline CDR1 reads LNHDA; CDR2 reads SQIVND (reference sequence). This CDR3 comprises 13 residues. V lost 4 bases to trimming and J lost 1 base, with 8 bases between them. CDR3 bases: TGTGCCAGTAGTAAGGACAATTCCTACGAGCAGTACTTC. Its translation: CASSKDNSYEQYF.

V is TRBV21-1 and J is TRBJ2-1; whether TRBD1, the table's D call, matches the DNA was not checked. TRBV21-1 is a pseudogene segment. The CDR3 runs to 19 residues. CDR3: CASSKGDSGGETIYDEQFF. CDR3 sequence (DNA): TGTGCCAGCAGCAAAGGGGACAGTGGTGGGGAAACGATTTACGATGAGCAGTTCTTC.

J is TRBJ1-2 and V is TRBV20-1; D remains unclear. The germline V gene encodes CDR1 DFQATT and CDR2 SNEGSKA (reference sequence). Trimming pared 4 bases from V and 7 bases from J, leaving 7 bases between. This CDR3 comprises 10 residues. The CDR3 sequence is CSATRLGYTF. CDR3 DNA sequence: TGCAGTGCTACCAGACTTGGCTACACCTTC.

This clone was counted a few times. The chain combines TRBV9 with TRBJ1-2; 7 bases agree with TRBD1. The CDR3 sequence is 13 residues long. CDR1 and CDR2 from the germline V gene are SGDLS and YYNGEE. The junction had 5 bases not matched to a gene; V was cut back by 3 bases and J by 6 bases. CDR3 protein: CASSGRGPDGYTF. Written as DNA, the CDR3 is TGTGCCAGCAGCGGAAGGGGGCCGGATGGCTACACCTTC.

The chain uses TRBV11-3 and TRBJ2-1; TRBD2 might be the D (5 bases). CDR1 and CDR2 (germline): SGHNT, YENEEA. With 5 bases removed from V and 10 bases from J, the gap between germline ends came to 12 bases. The CDR3 is 12 amino acids. The CDR3 loop reads CASSPKEREQFF. The DNA for the CDR3 is TGTGCCAGCAGCCCTAAGGAGCGGGAGCAGTTCTTC.

This clone occurred a few times. The J gene is TRBJ1-2, the V gene TRBV19; no definite D call. V shed 4 bases and J shed 10 bases, with 16 bases lying between them. Germline-derived CDR1 and CDR2 are LNHDA and SQIVND (reference sequence). The CDR3 runs to 13 residues. The CDR3 here is CASSTGVMTDYTF. CDR3 nucleotide sequence: TGTGCCAGTAGTACGGGAGTGATGACGGACTACACCTTC.

The V call is TRBV18, the J call TRBJ1-1; 8 nucleotides align to TRBD1. Trimming removed 4 bases from V and 2 bases from J; junction bases left unmatched: 6. This CDR3 comprises 15 residues. Per the germline V gene, CDR1 is KGHSH and CDR2 is LQKENI. In DNA form, the CDR3 reads TGTGCCAGCTCACTACTGGACAGGGCAAACACTGAAGCTTTCTTT. Translated, it gives CASSLLDRANTEAFF. The complete variable domain, with remaining parts taken from reference TRBV18 and TRBJ1-1, reads NAGVMQNPRHLVRRRGQEARLRCSPMKGHSHVYWYRQLPEEGLKFMVYLQKENIIDESGMPKERFSAEFPKEGPSILRIQQVVRGDSAAYFCASSLLDRANTEAFFGQGTRLTVV.

This chain uses TRBV6-5 with TRBJ2-3, with a weak D call TRBD2 (7 bases). CDR3 size: 15 residues. V gave up 7 bases and J gave up 7 bases, with 21 bases separating them. Germline loops: CDR1 MNHEY, CDR2 SVGAGI. Here the CDR3 reads CASTKMGGPRNTQYF. In nucleotides, the CDR3 is TGTGCCAGCACCAAAATGGGGGGGCCTCGTAATACGCAGTATTTT.

This clone was observed a few times. The genes are TRBV28 and TRBJ2-1, with 7 bases fitting TRBD2. V lost 3 bases and J lost 0; bases outside the gene matches: 2. Looked up from germline, CDR1 is MDHEN and CDR2 is SYDVKM. The CDR3 runs to 15 residues. CDR3 loop: CASSLGGVSYNEQFF. In DNA form, the CDR3 reads TGTGCCAGCAGTTTGGGAGGGGTCTCCTACAATGAGCAGTTCTTC.

The V gene is TRBV7-9, the J gene TRBJ2-1, with TRBD2 matching 9 bases. The trim removed 3 bases at V and 5 bases at J, leaving 5 bases unmatched. The CDR3 runs 15 residues. CDR1 SEHNR and CDR2 FQNEAQ come from the germline V gene (reference sequence). The CDR3: CASSFSAGGDNEQFF. The CDR3 region has the DNA TGTGCCAGCAGCTTCAGCGCGGGAGGGGACAATGAGCAGTTCTTC. Full variable domain (remainder filled in from reference TRBV7-9 and TRBJ2-1): DTGVSQNPRHKITKRGQNVTFRCDPISEHNRLYWYRQTLGQGPEFLTYFQNEAQLEKSRLLSDRFSAERPKGSFSTLEIQRTEQGDSAMYLCASSFSAGGDNEQFFGPGTRLTVL.

V usage is TRBV4-3 and J usage is TRBJ2-3, with D perhaps matching TRBD2 (6 bases). The V gene's germline CDR1 is LGHNA and CDR2 YSLEER. This CDR3 has 14 amino acids. The germline V and J ends were trimmed by 0 bases and 7 bases, with 11 bases remaining between them. This CDR3 is CASSQDKEGYTQYF. Written as DNA, the CDR3 is TGCGCCAGCAGCCAAGATAAGGAGGGGTATACGCAGTATTTT.